This T cell receptor (beta chain) was sequenced for a study of T-cell memory formation after mild COVID-19. Broader study findings: Unconfirmed was the SARS-CoV-2 specificity of second-wave clones that peaked on day 37. Memory from before infection featured some responding clones, which suggests cross-reactive memory joined. There was a balanced CD4/CD8 profile in clones contracting day 15 to 85, and later expanders leaned CD4+.

On this clonotype: Its antigen is undetermined.

Germline V gives CDR1 SNHLY, CDR2 FYNNEI. CDR3 size: 13 residues. V was clipped by 6 bases and J by 4 bases, with 12 bases between them. With constant-segment primers, 5'RACE yielded cDNA libraries of TCR alpha and TCR beta that carried sample barcodes and UMIs. MiXCR was run by TCRdb on the 5' RACE reads, yielding one entry per CDR3 protein. The sample shows approximately 430,000 distinct CDR3 sequences, about 25% of them seen only once. The gene calls are TRBV2 and TRBJ1-1; tentatively, D is TRBD1 (5 bases). Sequencing was done on a sample of PBMCs or a T cell subset sorted from them (not recorded which). This sequence originates from an adult woman who had mild COVID-19 (a few samples of this study predate the infection). Cell type and time point are not known. The CDR3 loop reads CASSRGEGTEAFF. The CDR3 DNA is TGTGCCAGCAGCCGAGGGGAAGGCACTGAAGCTTTCTTT.